The next 2 T cell receptor beta chains were all read from a single sample in a study of blood T cells in healthy people across ages. A second PCR of roughly 6 to 12 cycles used a sample-barcoded 5' primer and a J-beta primer mix. TCRdb itself ran the 5' RACE reads through MiXCR, one entry per CDR3 protein. Counted here are some 1,500,000 distinct CDR3 sequences, about 45% occurring once; the ten biggest clones make up over 3.5%. The sequenced material came from blood. The source is a woman between 18 and 30 years old in good health.

The chain has TRBV20-1 and TRBJ2-3; no clear D gene. With 3 bases removed from V and 1 base from J, the gap between germline ends came to 8 bases. CDR3 length equals 13 residues. Germline V gene sequence: CDR1 DFQATT, CDR2 SNEGSKA (reference sequence). CDR3 nucleotide sequence: TGCAGTGCTAGGACATATCGCACAGATACGCAGTATTTT. Protein product: CSARTYRTDTQYF.

This chain uses TRBV6-5 with TRBJ2-5, with D unclear. This CDR3 has 15 amino acids. The germline CDR1 and CDR2 sequences are MNHEY and SVGAGI. V lost 0 bases and J lost 5, with 13 bases in between. The DNA of the CDR3 is TGTGCCAGCAGTTACTCGAGAGGTCCTGTGGAGACCCAGTACTTC. Translated, it gives CASSYSRGPVETQYF.